What follows are 3 T cell receptor beta chains derived from one specimen sequenced in a study of T cells of healthy individuals. TCRdb analysed the 5' RACE reads with MiXCR anew, one entry per CDR3 protein. Here the sample spans about 53,000 distinct CDR3 sequences, roughly 15% being singletons. Every receptor here comes from a human donor in good health.

The rearrangement links TRBV20-1 to TRBJ2-2; D is unclear. The germline V gene has CDR1 DFQATT and CDR2 SNEGSKA (reference sequence). This CDR3 has 13 amino acids. The V end lost 3 bases, the J end lost 2 bases, and 7 bases lay between the germline ends. The CDR3 sequence is CSASSLNTGELFF. The CDR3 nucleotides are TGCAGTGCTAGTTCACTTAACACCGGGGAGCTGTTTTTT.

Many counts were recorded for this clonotype. The chain joins TRBV5-4 to TRBJ2-3, with D possibly being TRBD1 (6 bases). This CDR3 region has 14 residues. CDR1 and CDR2 from the germline V gene are SGHNT and YYREEE (reference sequence). Trimming removed 4 bases at V and 5 bases at J, with 14 bases between. The CDR3 DNA sequence: TGTGCCAGCAGCCCGGGGACAAGCGTAGATACGCAGTATTTT. This sequence encodes CASSPGTSVDTQYF. Full variable domain (missing parts from reference TRBV5-4 and TRBJ2-3): ETGVTQSPTHLIKTRGQQVTLRCSSQSGHNTVSWYQQALGQGPQFIFQYYREEENGRGNFPPRFSGLQFPNYSSELNVNALELDDSALYLCASSPGTSVDTQYFGPGTRLTVL.

This clonotype came up many times. The V gene is TRBV25-1, the J gene TRBJ2-7, with D tentatively TRBD1 (6 bases). The length of the CDR3 is 12 residues. Trimming removed 5 bases from V and 4 bases from J, with 9 bases in between. CDR1 MGHDK and CDR2 SYGVNS come from the germline V gene. The CDR3 DNA follows: TGTGCCAGCAGTATGCAGGGGTACGAGCAGTACTTC. Protein product: CASSMQGYEQYF.